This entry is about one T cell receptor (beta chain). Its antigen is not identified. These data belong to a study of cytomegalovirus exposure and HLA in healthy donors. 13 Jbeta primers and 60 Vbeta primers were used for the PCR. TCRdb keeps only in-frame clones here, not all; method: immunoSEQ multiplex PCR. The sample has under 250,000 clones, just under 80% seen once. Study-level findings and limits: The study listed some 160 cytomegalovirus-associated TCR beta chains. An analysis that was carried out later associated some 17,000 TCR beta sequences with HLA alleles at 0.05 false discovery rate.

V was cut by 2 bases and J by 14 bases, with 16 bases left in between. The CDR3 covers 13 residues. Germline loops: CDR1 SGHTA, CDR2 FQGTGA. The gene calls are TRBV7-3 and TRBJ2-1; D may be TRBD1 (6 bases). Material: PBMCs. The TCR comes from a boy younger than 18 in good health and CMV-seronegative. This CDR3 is CASSLGSPGQEFF. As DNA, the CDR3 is TGTGCCAGCAGCTTAGGGTCGCCGGGACAAGAGTTCTTC.